This T cell receptor beta chain emerged from a study of blood T cell repertoires in COVID-19. Turning to the study itself: Sites across the United States, Italy and Spain contributed samples from acute and convalescent COVID-19. The cDNA or gDNA used as material had been derived from T cells, B-cell-depleted T cells, or PBMCs.

The data were produced by immunoSEQ multiplex PCR, yet TCRdb's version contains in-frame clones alone and is incomplete. This table holds 220,000 or so clones, roughly 80% found once. Trimming took 3 bases from V and 3 from J, leaving 8 bases between them. CDR3 size: 13 residues. This clone appeared a single time. This sequence was found in a woman in her 70s with acute or convalescent COVID-19. V gene TRBV12-3 or TRBV12-4 combines with J gene TRBJ1-1; unclear D gene. Sequences were obtained from peripheral blood. The CDR3, as DNA: TGTGCCAGCAGTTTTTACGGGGACACTGAAGCTTTCTTT. This codes for CASSFYGDTEAFF.